Shown below are 27 T cell receptor beta chains from a single sample sequenced in a study of naive CD8 T cells in extremely preterm neonates. Elective cesarean births at roughly 37-43 weeks, without labor or membrane rupture, supplied the cord blood. Sequencing used immunoSEQ multiplex PCR; TCRdb keeps in-frame clones, though not all of them. Of 7,400 or so clones in the sample, just under 98% were seen once. Sequencing used naive CD8+ T cells from cord blood. These receptors were taken from a newborn in good health.

The chain joins TRBV29-1 to TRBJ2-5; 9 nucleotides align to TRBD1. Trimming took 3 bases from V and 4 from J; bases not matched to a gene: 9. Germline CDR1 SQVTM, CDR2 ANQGSEA. The CDR3 loop spans 15 amino acids. DNA of the CDR3: TGCAGCGTTGAGGCCTCGGGACAGGGAGGAGAGACCCAGTACTTC. This gives the protein CSVEASGQGGETQYF.

This chain connects TRBV4-1 to TRBJ1-1; a weak D match, TRBD1 (6 bases). This CDR3 region has 13 residues. CDR1 is MGHRA and CDR2 is YSYEKL in the germline V gene. The germline V and J ends were trimmed by 4 bases and 3 bases, with 9 bases remaining between them. In DNA form, the CDR3 reads TGCGCCAGCAGCCTTAGACAGGACACTGAAGCTTTCTTT. It specifies CASSLRQDTEAFF.

The rearrangement uses TRBV19 and TRBJ1-2, with 10 bases that match TRBD1. Trimming at V came to 5 bases and at J to 5 bases, leaving 8 bases not matched to a gene. The CDR3 has 15 residues. Germline CDR1 LNHDA, CDR2 SQIVND (reference sequence). The chain's CDR3 is CASSVRDRGRYGYTF. CDR3 bases: TGTGCCAGTAGTGTCCGGGACAGGGGAAGGTATGGCTACACCTTC.

The chain has TRBV7-3 and TRBJ2-3; D not resolved. V gave up 1 base and J gave up 1 base, with 15 bases separating them. Germline V gene lookup returns CDR1 SGHTA and CDR2 FQGTGA. The CDR3 extends over 17 amino acids. As DNA, the CDR3 is TGTGCCAGCAGCTTAATGCCGGATCGAAGCGGCACAGATACGCAGTATTTT. This encodes CASSLMPDRSGTDTQYF.

The chain uses TRBV6-5 and TRBJ1-1; D is uncertain. The ends were cut back, 3 bases at V and 4 bases at J, with 9 bases in the middle. The CDR3 totals 13 residues. Looked up from germline, CDR1 is MNHEY and CDR2 is SVGAGI. The CDR3, as DNA: TGTGCCAGCAGTTATGGGGAGGGCACTGAAGCTTTCTTT. Translated: CASSYGEGTEAFF.

The genes are TRBV2 and TRBJ2-2; the match to TRBD2 covers 10 bases. The germline V gene encodes CDR1 SNHLY and CDR2 FYNNEI. This CDR3 region has 17 residues. Germline trimming cut 3 bases from V and 0 bases from J; bases unmatched to any gene: 4. CDR3 sequence reads: CASSDPSGGPNTGELFF. The DNA of the CDR3 is TGTGCCAGCAGTGACCCTAGCGGGGGACCGAACACCGGGGAGCTGTTTTTT.

The CDR3 loop reads CASSLEGLAHEQYF. In DNA, the CDR3 is TGTGCCAGCAGCTTGGAAGGACTAGCTCACGAGCAGTACTTC. The V and J genes are TRBV5-4 and TRBJ2-7; 8 bases line up with TRBD2. This CDR3 has 14 residues. V dropped 0 bases and J dropped 5; count of bases not matched to a gene: 4. Germline V gene data show CDR1 as SGHNT and CDR2 as YYREEE (reference sequence).

The chain recombines TRBV13 with TRBJ2-7; the match to TRBD2 covers 7 bases. Per germline, CDR1 PRHDT and CDR2 FYEKMQ (reference sequence). CDR3 length: 13 residues. V shed 3 bases, J shed 1 base, and the junction held 0 bases outside the gene matches. CDR3: CASSLGLSYEQYF. The CDR3 coding sequence is TGTGCCAGCAGCTTGGGACTATCCTACGAGCAGTACTTC.

This sequence joins TRBV19 and TRBJ2-7; 11 bases match TRBD1. V lost 3 bases and J lost 3; bases outside the gene matches: 1. CDR1 and CDR2 (germline): LNHDA, SQIVND (reference sequence). The CDR3 totals 14 residues. CDR3 amino acids: CASSMGTGGYEQYF. In DNA form, the CDR3 reads TGTGCCAGTAGTATGGGGACAGGGGGCTACGAGCAGTACTTC.

V usage is TRBV5-6 and J usage is TRBJ2-7; TRBD1 aligns across 9 bases. V shed 2 bases and J 4 bases; nucleotides not matched to a gene: 7. The CDR3 covers 15 residues. Germline V lookup: CDR1 SGHDT, CDR2 YYEEEE. The CDR3 region is CASSFSTGGHYEQYF. The CDR3 region has the DNA TGTGCCAGCAGCTTCTCAACAGGGGGCCATTACGAGCAGTACTTC.

The chain is built from TRBV13 and TRBJ1-1, with 7 bases lining up with TRBD1. The germline V gene encodes CDR1 PRHDT and CDR2 FYEKMQ (reference sequence). CDR3 length: 13 residues. The trim removed 2 bases at V and 5 bases at J, leaving 2 bases unmatched. The CDR3 DNA follows: TGTGCCAGCAGCTTAAAGGGGGCGACTGAAGCTTTCTTT. Its translation is CASSLKGATEAFF.

The V gene is TRBV9, the J gene TRBJ2-1; tentatively, D is TRBD2 (5 bases). The CDR3 consists of 12 residues. Germline values: CDR1 SGDLS, CDR2 YYNGEE. Between the trimmed V and J ends, which lost 4 bases and 12 bases, there was a span of 14 bases. CDR3 bases: TGTGCCAGCAGCCCTGCCCGGGGTGTGCAGTTCTTC. This translates into CASSPARGVQFF.

This rearrangement joins TRBV2 to TRBJ2-3; TRBD1 matches at 10 bases. The germline CDR1 and CDR2 sequences are SNHLY and FYNNEI. Germline trimming cut 4 bases from V and 7 bases from J; bases unmatched to any gene: 5. The CDR3 contains 14 residues. This CDR3 reads CASSAGQGRNTQYF. CDR3 DNA: TGTGCCAGCAGTGCGGGACAGGGGAGAAATACGCAGTATTTT.

The chain combines TRBV6-1 with TRBJ2-7; 9 nucleotides match TRBD1. CDR3 length equals 17 residues. Germline V gives CDR1 MNHNS, CDR2 SASEGT. The junction had 11 bases not matched to a gene; V was cut back by 3 bases and J by 2 bases. The CDR3 is CASSDLTLQGAPYEQYF. The CDR3 DNA reads as TGTGCCAGCAGTGACCTCACCCTACAGGGGGCTCCCTACGAGCAGTACTTC.

This chain uses TRBV5-4 with TRBJ2-1; 10 nucleotides line up with TRBD2. CDR1 and CDR2 (germline): SGHNT, YYREEE (reference sequence). This CDR3 has 15 residues. With V trimmed by 4 bases and J by 6 bases, 7 bases remained unmatched. The CDR3 region is CASSPVGLASNEQFF. The CDR3 bases are TGTGCCAGCAGCCCGGTGGGACTAGCGTCCAATGAGCAGTTCTTC.

The chain uses TRBV4-1 and TRBJ2-3, with 8 bases lining up with TRBD1. Germline V gene data show CDR1 as MGHRA and CDR2 as YSYEKL. This CDR3 is built from 16 residues. Germline trimming cut 3 bases from V and 7 bases from J; bases unmatched to any gene: 12. The CDR3 region has the DNA TGCGCCAGCAGCCAGAGGGACAGGTGGTCAGGAAATACGCAGTATTTT. This encodes CASSQRDRWSGNTQYF.

The V gene is TRBV20-1, the J gene TRBJ1-2; weak D call: TRBD1 (6 bases). This CDR3 is built from 10 residues. V lost 6 bases and J lost 6, with 8 bases in between. Germline V lookup: CDR1 DFQATT, CDR2 SNEGSKA (reference sequence). The CDR3 bases are TGCAGTGCGTGGACAGATGGCTACACCTTC. The encoded protein is CSAWTDGYTF.

The gene calls are TRBV4-1 and TRBJ2-3; the match to TRBD2 covers 9 bases. This CDR3 contains 18 residues. The V and J ends lost 0 bases and 2 bases, in that order; junction bases with no gene match: 9. Germline CDR1 reads MGHRA; CDR2 reads YSYEKL. CDR3 sequence reads: CASSQDAASGEFTDTQYF. The CDR3 DNA is TGCGCCAGCAGCCAAGATGCGGCTAGCGGGGAATTCACAGATACGCAGTATTTT.

The chain recombines TRBV7-2 with TRBJ2-7; 8 positions agree with TRBD1. Looked up from germline, CDR1 is SGHTA and CDR2 is FQGNSA. Losses at the gene ends were 2 bases for V and 4 bases for J; bases not matched to a gene: 4. The CDR3 covers 14 residues. CDR3 sequence: CASSLWTGLYEQYF. The DNA of the CDR3 is TGTGCCAGCAGCTTATGGACAGGGTTGTACGAGCAGTACTTC.

V gene TRBV4-3 combines with J gene TRBJ1-1, with 8 bases identical to TRBD1. The V segment lost 5 bases and the J segment 1 base; nucleotides outside the gene matches: 3. The CDR3 totals 14 residues. Germline V gene lookup returns CDR1 LGHNA and CDR2 YSLEER. CDR3 DNA sequence: TGCGCCAGCAGCTTAGACAGGGGGAACACTGAAGCTTTCTTT. This translates into CASSLDRGNTEAFF.

The gene calls are TRBV27 and TRBJ2-1, with 10 bases identical to TRBD2. CDR3 length: 15 residues. V was clipped by 5 bases and J by 8 bases; unmatched bases: 9. CDR1 is MNHEY and CDR2 is SMNVEV in the germline V gene (reference sequence). CDR3 DNA: TGTGCCAGCAGTCCGTCTAGCGGGGGTCGGGATGAGCAGTTCTTC. Translated: CASSPSSGGRDEQFF.

The chain recombines TRBV7-9 with TRBJ1-1; D call uncertain. The CDR3 has 15 amino acids. Germline loops: CDR1 SEHNR, CDR2 FQNEAQ (reference sequence). V was shortened by 5 bases and J by 0 bases, with 13 bases between the two germline ends. The chain's CDR3 is CASSALREVNTEAFF. The CDR3 DNA reads as TGTGCCAGCAGCGCACTCCGGGAGGTGAACACTGAAGCTTTCTTT.

The J gene is TRBJ2-7, the V gene TRBV11-2; 7 positions match TRBD1. Looked up from germline, CDR1 is SGHAT and CDR2 is FQNNGV. The CDR3 spans 14 residues. After removal of 3 bases from V and 7 bases from J, the junction contained 9 bases not matched to a gene. CDR3 in DNA: TGTGCCAGCAGCTTCGAGTCAAGGGGGCGGGAGCAGTACTTC. Amino acids: CASSFESRGREQYF.

The rearrangement links TRBV2 to TRBJ1-1; D unresolved. Germline V gene lookup returns CDR1 SNHLY and CDR2 FYNNEI. The V end was cut by 4 bases, the J end by 3 bases, with 12 bases between. This CDR3 contains 14 residues. The CDR3 DNA follows: TGTGCCAGCAGTGCTGAGGGTGGAGACACTGAAGCTTTCTTT. It specifies CASSAEGGDTEAFF.

V is TRBV2 and J is TRBJ2-5, with 11 bases aligning to TRBD1. V shed 7 bases and J 4 bases; nucleotides not matched to a gene: 2. The CDR3 length is 13 residues. Germline assignment: CDR1 SNHLY and CDR2 FYNNEI. The CDR3 DNA sequence: TGTGCCAGCATCGGGACAGGGGGAGAGACCCAGTACTTC. Amino acids: CASIGTGGETQYF.

The chain is built from TRBV19 and TRBJ1-6, with 7 bases identical to TRBD1. CDR3 length: 15 amino acids. Trimming removed 3 bases from V and 10 bases from J; junction bases left unmatched: 9. CDR1 is LNHDA, CDR2 SQIVND, per germline (reference sequence). CDR3 nucleotide sequence: TGTGCCAGTAGTATCACGACAGGGAGAGAATCACCCCTCCACTTT. Residues: CASSITTGRESPLHF.

J is TRBJ2-3 and V is TRBV7-2, with D tentatively TRBD1 (5 bases). Germline-derived CDR1 and CDR2 are SGHTA and FQGNSA. CDR3 length: 15 residues. Deletions cut 1 base from V and 1 base from J, with 9 bases between. CDR3 nucleotide sequence: TGTGCCAGCAGCTTAGACCTGACAGGCACAGATACGCAGTATTTT. This gives the protein CASSLDLTGTDTQYF.